The text below deals with one T cell receptor (beta chain). The CDR3 is 14 amino acids. Germline V gene lookup returns CDR1 SNHLY and CDR2 FYNNEI. V was cut by 7 bases and J by 2 bases, with 14 bases left in between. The data stem from a study of cytomegalovirus exposure and HLA in healthy donors. The primer mix had 60 Vbeta and 13 Jbeta primers. The data were produced by immunoSEQ multiplex PCR, yet TCRdb's version contains in-frame clones alone and is incomplete. Seen here are roughly 170,000 clones, roughly 80% observed once, and the top ten hold roughly 0.69%. The material sequenced was PBMCs. This receptor was obtained from a woman aged 18-29 years in good health and CMV-seronegative. The chain is built from TRBV2 and TRBJ2-5, with D possibly TRBD2 on 6 matching bases. The CDR3 DNA sequence: TGTGCCAGCACTGACCAGGGACTTCAAGAGACCCAGTACTTC. It encodes CASTDQGLQETQYF. The variable domain in full, completed from reference TRBV2 and TRBJ2-5, reads EPEVTQTPSHQVTQMGQEVILRCVPISNHLYFYWYRQILGQKVEFLVSFYNNEISEKSEIFDDQFSVERPDGSNFTLKIRSTKLEDSAMYFCASTDQGLQETQYFGPGTRLLVL.